This T cell receptor beta chain was obtained from a study of T-cell memory formation after mild COVID-19. Background on the study: Clusters of TCRs were largely donor specific. Overall study results and limits: Several responding clones turned up in pre-infection memory, indicating that cross-reactive memory may have taken part. Largely, contracting CD4+ clones fell within CM and EM, and contracting CD8+ clones within EMRA.

The CDR3 is 11 amino acids. The germline V gene encodes CDR1 SQVTM and CDR2 ANQGSEA. Trimming cost V 7 bases and J 5 bases, with 11 bases left between them. 5'RACE primed from the constant segment yielded TCR alpha and TCR beta cDNA libraries bearing sample barcodes and UMIs. TCRdb fed the 5' RACE reads into MiXCR, producing one record per CDR3 protein. The sample carries about 180,000 distinct CDR3 sequences, under 20% recorded once. In the case of this clonotype: Its matching antigen is unknown.

Sequencing input: PBMCs or a T cell subset sorted from them (not recorded which). V and J are TRBV29-1 and TRBJ1-1; no reliable D call. The receptor's source is an adult woman who had mild COVID-19 (a few samples of this study predate the infection). Cell type and time point are not known. CDR3 amino acids: CSDKLGTEAFF. The CDR3 DNA is TGCAGCGATAAACTGGGAACTGAAGCTTTCTTT.